This entry lists 18 T cell receptor beta chains sequenced from one sample in a study of vaccination and CD4 T cells after COVID-19. The time point: late sampling 161 to 241 days after vaccination in a few convalescent patients. The treatment here: roughly nine-day PBMC culture with coronavirus spike peptide pools or control peptides (ViraFEST assay). Cultured CD4+ T cell DNA was sequenced using the Oncomine TCR Beta short-read assay. Each CDR3 protein is one row after TCRdb ran MiXCR on the PCR reads. The sample has under 30,000 distinct CDR3 sequences, 36% seen once. For these receptors, no antigen is known. The material sequenced was CD4+ T cells from blood, cultured in vitro, taken about 7 months after SARS-CoV-2 vaccination. The receptor set was obtained from a human donor who had recovered from COVID-19.

The chain couples TRBV19 to TRBJ2-3; D perhaps matches TRBD2 (6 bases). The CDR3 contains 14 residues. With 5 bases removed from V and 0 bases from J, the gap between germline ends came to 9 bases. Per the germline V gene, CDR1 is LNHDA and CDR2 is SQIVND (reference sequence). Here the CDR3 reads CASSPRESTDTQYF. In DNA, the CDR3 is TGTGCCAGTAGTCCTCGGGAGAGCACAGATACGCAGTATTTT.

CDR3 DNA sequence: TGTGCCAGCAGTGTAGGGCCCCTGGGACAGGGGGTAGGGTACGAGCAGTACTTC. Amino acids: CASSVGPLGQGVGYEQYF. V usage is TRBV7-6 and J usage is TRBJ2-7, with 11 nucleotides matching TRBD1. There are 18 residues in the CDR3. Germline CDR1 reads SGHVS; CDR2 reads FNYEAQ. The V gene end was trimmed by 6 bases and the J gene end by 4 bases; junction bases not matched to a gene: 17. The full variable domain, with the rest looked up from reference TRBV7-6 and TRBJ2-7, is GAGVSQSPRYKVTKRGQDVALRCDPISGHVSLYWYRQALGQGPEFLTYFNYEAQQDKSGLPNDRFSAERPEGSISTLTIQRTEQRDSAMYRCASSVGPLGQGVGYEQYFGPGTRLTVT.

By sample share, this clonotype is medium-sized. V is TRBV20-1 and J is TRBJ2-3; D is undetermined. This CDR3 spans 14 amino acids. V was clipped by 5 bases and J by 0 bases, with 12 bases between them. Germline V gene sequence: CDR1 DFQATT, CDR2 SNEGSKA (reference sequence). CDR3 sequence (DNA): TGCAGTGCTTCGGACCGAGCTAGCACAGATACGCAGTATTTT. It is translated as CSASDRASTDTQYF.

The chain couples TRBV19 to TRBJ2-5; TRBD2 matches 13 bases. Germline V gene sequence: CDR1 LNHDA, CDR2 SQIVND (reference sequence). Losses at the gene ends were 4 bases for V and 3 bases for J; bases not matched to a gene: 2. The length of the CDR3 is 15 residues. As DNA, the CDR3 is TGTGCCAGTAGTACGGGGACTAGCGGGAAAGAGACCCAGTACTTC. Protein: CASSTGTSGKETQYF.

The chain couples TRBV28 to TRBJ2-6; a weak D match, TRBD1 (6 bases). CDR3 length equals 16 residues. From germline, CDR1 is MDHEN and CDR2 SYDVKM. Trimming shortened V by 6 bases and J by 1 base, and 13 bases separated the two germline ends. For the CDR3, the DNA is TGTGCCAGCAGGAGGGACAAGTCATCTGGGGCCAACGTCCTGACTTTC. The encoded protein is CASRRDKSSGANVLTF.

This clonotype has a single count. The chain recombines TRBV7-2 with TRBJ2-7, with a weak D call TRBD2 (5 bases). CDR3 length equals 13 residues. V gave up 5 bases and J gave up 3 bases, with 11 bases separating them. CDR1 is SGHTA, CDR2 FQGNSA, per germline. CDR3 in amino acids: CASSPDYLYEQYF. CDR3 nucleotide sequence: TGTGCCAGCAGCCCTGACTACCTCTACGAGCAGTACTTC. The entire variable domain, with the rest obtained from reference TRBV7-2 and TRBJ2-7, is as follows: GAGVSQSPSNKVTEKGKDVELRCDPISGHTALYWYRQSLGQGLEFLIYFQGNSAPDKSGLPSDRFSAERTGGSVSTLTIQRTQQEDSAVYLCASSPDYLYEQYFGPGTRLTVT.

This clonotype was seen more than once but under ten times. V is TRBV28 and J is TRBJ2-1; D gene unclear. The V end lost 7 bases, the J end lost 2 bases, and 6 bases lay between the germline ends. Germline values: CDR1 MDHEN, CDR2 SYDVKM. The CDR3 is 12 amino acids. CDR3 residues: CASKGTYNEQFF. CDR3 nucleotides: TGTGCCAGCAAAGGGACCTACAATGAGCAGTTCTTC.

The genes are TRBV19 and TRBJ2-7, with TRBD2 as a possible D gene (6 bases). Trimming removed 5 bases at V and 6 bases at J, with 14 bases between. Germline CDR1 is LNHDA and CDR2 is SQIVND (reference sequence). The CDR3 is made up of 13 amino acids. The CDR3 sequence is CASSVGRRGEQYF. CDR3 nucleotides: TGTGCCAGTAGTGTAGGCAGGAGGGGCGAGCAGTACTTC.

This clonotype occurred once. The V and J genes are TRBV7-2 and TRBJ2-1, with 7 bases aligning to TRBD2. The germline gives CDR1 SGHTA, CDR2 FQGNSA. V gave up 5 bases and J gave up 7 bases; unmatched junction bases: 14. The length of the CDR3 is 16 residues. The CDR3 loop reads CASSPYGRSGGNEQFF. Here the CDR3 DNA reads TGTGCCAGCAGCCCGTACGGGAGGAGTGGGGGGAATGAGCAGTTCTTC.

The chain joins TRBV25-1 to TRBJ2-2; D may correspond to TRBD1 or TRBD2 (6 bases each). Trimming shortened V by 3 bases and J by 2 bases, and 13 bases separated the two germline ends. The germline gives CDR1 MGHDK, CDR2 SYGVNS. The CDR3 covers 16 residues. The CDR3 sequence is CASSEGGGQNTGELFF. CDR3 DNA sequence: TGTGCCAGCAGTGAGGGGGGCGGACAAAACACCGGGGAGCTGTTTTTT.

V usage is TRBV23-1 and J usage is TRBJ2-3; 7 bases match TRBD1. TRBV23-1 is sorted into the ORF group, with uncertain function. CDR3 length equals 18 residues. With V trimmed by 3 bases and J by 1 base, 13 bases remained unmatched. In DNA form, the CDR3 reads TGCGCCAGCAGTCATCCCATACTTCTAGACAGGGGCACAGATACGCAGTATTTT. Translating it yields CASSHPILLDRGTDTQYF.

This chain joins TRBV12-3 or TRBV12-4 and TRBJ1-1, with D tentatively TRBD1 (5 bases). V lost 6 bases and J 2 bases, leaving 10 bases between the germline ends. The CDR3 totals 13 residues. CDR3 bases: TGTGCCAGCAGACTCACAGGAAACACTGAAGCTTTCTTT. Amino acids: CASRLTGNTEAFF.

In this sample, this clonotype turned up a few times. The chain has TRBV21-1 and TRBJ2-7; whether TRBD1, the table's D call, matches the DNA was not checked. TRBV21-1 is an annotated pseudogene. This CDR3 has 15 residues. The DNA of the CDR3 is TGTGCCAGCAGCCCGAGGAGGCAGGGGTTATACGAGCAGTACTTC. It codes for CASSPRRQGLYEQYF.

This clonotype was picked up a small number of times. V gene TRBV20-1 combines with J gene TRBJ2-7; D ambiguous. Trimming cost V 5 bases and J 0 bases, with 5 bases left between them. Germline CDR1 and CDR2: DFQATT and SNEGSKA (reference sequence). The CDR3 contains 11 residues. CDR3 in amino acids: CSAESSYEQYF. The CDR3 DNA sequence: TGCAGTGCTGAAAGCTCCTACGAGCAGTACTTC.

DNA of the CDR3: TGCAGTGCTAGAGAGCAGGGCCCTCAGCCCCAGCATTTT. Protein: CSAREQGPQPQHF. V and J are TRBV20-1 and TRBJ1-5; weak D call: TRBD1 (5 bases). This CDR3 comprises 13 residues. In germline, CDR1 is DFQATT, CDR2 SNEGSKA (reference sequence). Trimming left V 0 bases short and J 6 bases short, with 9 bases between.

This clonotype was detected a few times. CDR3 region: CASSADRNQPQHF. CDR3 DNA: TGTGCCAGTAGTGCCGACAGGAATCAGCCCCAGCATTTT. V gene TRBV19 combines with J gene TRBJ1-5; maybe TRBD1 (6 bases). In germline, CDR1 is LNHDA, CDR2 SQIVND (reference sequence). The CDR3 is 13 residues long. Trimming left V 5 bases short and J 4 bases short, with 9 bases between.

The V and J genes are TRBV18 and TRBJ2-5, with 8 positions matching TRBD1. V gave up 3 bases and J gave up 5 bases; unmatched junction bases: 8. Germline CDR1 is KGHSH and CDR2 is LQKENI. The CDR3 is 15 amino acids. The CDR3 DNA sequence: TGTGCCAGCTCACCGGGGGCGGGACAGGAGGAGACCCAGTACTTC. It encodes CASSPGAGQEETQYF.

This clonotype was detected only a few times. The rearrangement joins TRBV28 to TRBJ1-5; unclear D gene. The CDR3 runs 16 residues. With 3 bases removed from V and 0 bases from J, the gap between germline ends came to 12 bases. Germline V gene sequence: CDR1 MDHEN, CDR2 SYDVKM. The CDR3 reads CASSFIGQVSNQPQHF. DNA of the CDR3: TGTGCCAGCAGTTTCATCGGGCAGGTTAGCAATCAGCCCCAGCATTTT.